This passage covers 7 T cell receptor beta chains from one sample sequenced in a study of control samples from healthy donors and cancer patients (dated by TCRdb to 2018 to 2020). The library was prepared using the immunoSEQ multiplex PCR assay. Entries here come from immuneACCESS through TCRdb and include only in-frame sequences with V and J called. Some clones fail to appear in such tables; in the studies checked, an unresolved V gene covers under half of the shortfall, and the cause of the remainder is unknown. This sample lists about 220,000 clones; around 94% were detected once. The top ten constitute about 1.4% of the sample. The specimen was blood. The receptors originated from a man aged 50 or older in good health.

The rearrangement uses TRBV6-4 and TRBJ2-2, with TRBD1 as a possible D gene (5 bases). V lost 8 bases to trimming and J lost 1 base, with 11 bases between them. Germline CDR1 and CDR2: MRHNA and SNTAGT. The CDR3 runs 14 residues. CDR3 amino acids: CASGGRGNTGELFF. CDR3 DNA sequence: TGTGCCAGCGGCGGAAGGGGGAACACCGGGGAGCTGTTTTTT.

V usage is TRBV4-2 and J usage is TRBJ2-1; 12 bases line up with TRBD2. V gave up 2 bases and J gave up 5 bases; unmatched junction bases: 7. The length of the CDR3 is 17 residues. Germline V CDR1 and CDR2: LGHNA, YNFKEQ. The CDR3 loop is CASSQLTSGGRDNEQFF. CDR3 in DNA: TGTGCCAGCAGCCAACTTACTAGCGGGGGGCGGGACAATGAGCAGTTCTTC.

The rearrangement uses TRBV18 and TRBJ1-4; D is uncertain. Germline V gives CDR1 KGHSH, CDR2 LQKENI. Deletions cut 3 bases from V and 8 bases from J, with 10 bases between. The CDR3 runs 13 residues. The CDR3 DNA follows: TGTGCCAGCTCACCGTCCGAGCCCGAAAAACTGTTTTTT. Residues: CASSPSEPEKLFF.

This clone has just one count. V is TRBV27 and J is TRBJ2-3, with 7 bases lining up with TRBD1. CDR3 length: 15 amino acids. Germline V gene lookup returns CDR1 MNHEY and CDR2 SMNVEV (reference sequence). V was pared by 3 bases and J by 3 bases, with 6 bases of the junction left unmatched. The CDR3: CASSFGTDLTDTQYF. CDR3 DNA sequence: TGTGCCAGCAGTTTCGGGACAGACCTAACAGATACGCAGTATTTT.

The chain couples TRBV5-5 to TRBJ1-5; D is perhaps TRBD1 (5 bases). This CDR3 spans 17 amino acids. Per germline, CDR1 SGHKS and CDR2 YYEKEE (reference sequence). V was trimmed by 2 bases and J by 3 bases, leaving 18 bases between them. CDR3 region: CASSLVPSGFNNQPQHF. CDR3 nucleotides: TGTGCCAGCAGCTTAGTCCCTTCAGGGTTTAACAATCAGCCCCAGCATTTT.

The gene calls are TRBV6-6 and TRBJ1-2; no firm D call. The length of the CDR3 is 13 residues. V lost 6 bases and J lost 7, with 15 bases in between. Germline V gene lookup returns CDR1 MNHNY and CDR2 SVGAGI (reference sequence). The CDR3 protein is CASRRSPRAGYTF. Written as DNA, the CDR3 is TGTGCCAGCAGGCGGTCCCCGCGAGCTGGCTACACCTTC.

This chain connects TRBV18 to TRBJ2-7, with D possibly TRBD2 on 6 matching bases. The V end was cut by 3 bases, the J end by 2 bases, with 11 bases between. The germline V gene has CDR1 KGHSH and CDR2 LQKENI. This CDR3 is 14 amino acids long. DNA for the CDR3: TGTGCCAGCTCACCGGAGGGAATCCCCTACGAGCAGTACTTC. Translation: CASSPEGIPYEQYF.